The 5 T cell receptor beta chains below come from one sample, sequenced in a study of identical twins. One entry per CDR3 protein results from TCRdb running MiXCR on the 5' RACE reads. The sample shows hundreds of thousands of distinct CDR3 sequences, 15% to 20% of them seen only once. The sample was also reused in another study, on T cells expressing NK-cell markers.

Material: PBMCs. All receptors come from a woman under 30 in good health.

The chain has TRBV15 and TRBJ2-7; D is uncertain. V lost 1 base and J lost 1, with 11 bases in between. The CDR3 is 15 amino acids. Germline V gene data show CDR1 as LNHNV and CDR2 as YYDKDF (reference sequence). The CDR3 DNA reads TGTGCCACCAGCAGAGGAGAGGTAATTTCCTACGAGCAGTACTTC. Residues: CATSRGEVISYEQYF.

This chain uses TRBV5-1 with TRBJ2-4; 9 bases are a match to TRBD2. The CDR3 consists of 14 residues. J gave up 7 bases and V 0 bases, and 2 bases lay outside the gene matches. The germline V gene encodes CDR1 SGHRS and CDR2 YFSETQ. The CDR3 nucleotides read TGCGCCAGCAGCTTGGCTAGCGGGGCGAACATTCAGTACTTC. Residues: CASSLASGANIQYF.

The chain joins TRBV7-9 to TRBJ2-7; a possible D gene is TRBD1 (6 bases). The germline V gene encodes CDR1 SEHNR and CDR2 FQNEAQ (reference sequence). Trimming took off 5 bases at V and 3 bases at J, with 14 bases between the two ends. The CDR3 is made up of 14 amino acids. The chain's CDR3 is CASSPAGTNYEQYF. As DNA, the CDR3 is TGTGCCAGCAGCCCAGCCGGGACAAACTACGAGCAGTACTTC.

This clonotype occurred a few times. The chain uses TRBV12-3 or TRBV12-4 and TRBJ1-1; maybe TRBD1 (5 bases). The V end was cut by 4 bases, the J end by 4 bases, with 13 bases between. This CDR3 contains 14 residues. The CDR3 reads CASSSRETVTEAFF. CDR3 DNA sequence: TGTGCCAGCAGTTCCAGGGAGACGGTCACTGAAGCTTTCTTT.

This clonotype was observed a few times. J is TRBJ1-1 and V is TRBV7-2; D is unclear. V was trimmed by 2 bases and J by 4 bases, leaving 11 bases between them. The germline V gene encodes CDR1 SGHTA and CDR2 FQGNSA. This CDR3 has 14 amino acids. The CDR3 protein is CASSLRASGTEAFF. CDR3 coding DNA: TGTGCCAGCAGCTTACGGGCTTCAGGCACTGAAGCTTTCTTT.